The 27 T cell receptor beta chains below come from one sample, sequenced in a study of control samples from healthy donors and cancer patients. TCRdb's copy holds only in-frame clones and misses some; the assay was immunoSEQ multiplex PCR. Counted here are tens of thousands of clones, roughly 94% occurring once; the ten biggest clones make up 4%. Material: blood. These receptors originate from a man between 25 and 39 years old in good health.

V is TRBV7-3 and J is TRBJ1-2; possibly TRBD1 for D (6 bases). CDR3 length: 13 residues. V was shortened by 4 bases and J by 4 bases, with 10 bases between the two germline ends. Germline values: CDR1 SGHTA, CDR2 FQGTGA. The DNA of the CDR3 is TGTGCCAGCAGCTCCGGGGGGGCCTATGGCTACACCTTC. It specifies CASSSGGAYGYTF.

V usage is TRBV30 and J usage is TRBJ2-7; D might be TRBD2 (7 bases). Germline V lookup: CDR1 GTSNPN, CDR2 SVGIG (reference sequence). This CDR3 region has 13 residues. Trimming cost V 2 bases and J 2 bases, with 10 bases left between them. The CDR3 here is CAWSLGGAYEQYF. The CDR3, as DNA: TGTGCCTGGAGTTTAGGGGGGGCCTACGAGCAGTACTTC.

This chain links TRBV5-1 with TRBJ2-2; D is tentatively TRBD1 or TRBD2 (5 bases each). Germline assignment: CDR1 SGHRS and CDR2 YFSETQ. The germline V and J ends were trimmed by 4 bases and 11 bases, with 15 bases remaining between them. CDR3 size: 13 residues. CDR3 DNA: TGCGCCAGCAGCCTCCCGAGGGGAGTAGAGCTGTTTTTT. Translating gives CASSLPRGVELFF.

The chain links TRBV18 to TRBJ1-2, with TRBD1 matching 8 bases. This CDR3 is 14 amino acids long. Per germline, CDR1 KGHSH and CDR2 LQKENI. V lost 2 bases to trimming and J lost 6 bases; unmatched junction nucleotides: 5. The CDR3 DNA sequence: TGTGCCAGCTCACCATCAGACAGGGGAGATGGCTACACCTTC. Amino acids: CASSPSDRGDGYTF.

The rearrangement links TRBV6-2 or TRBV6-3 to TRBJ2-5; 9 bases fit TRBD1. The V gene end was trimmed by 6 bases and the J gene end by 2 bases; junction bases not matched to a gene: 4. There are 14 residues in the CDR3. CDR1 is MNHEY, CDR2 SVGEGT, per germline. The CDR3, as DNA: TGTGCCAGCAGCTCCGGGACAGGGCAAGAGACCCAGTACTTC. Its protein product is CASSSGTGQETQYF.

The V call is TRBV14, the J call TRBJ2-3; 7 positions match TRBD2. V trimming: 0 bases; J trimming: 7 bases; junction bases outside the gene matches: 10. The CDR3 spans 16 residues. Germline lookup yields CDR1 SGHDN and CDR2 FVKESK. The CDR3 sequence: CASSQDVGGTRHTQYF. CDR3 bases: TGTGCCAGCAGCCAAGATGTGGGGGGGACTCGACATACGCAGTATTTT.

The gene calls are TRBV9 and TRBJ1-5, with TRBD1 as a possible D gene (5 bases). V lost 3 bases and J 8 bases, leaving 15 bases between the germline ends. Germline CDR1 and CDR2: SGDLS and YYNGEE. The CDR3 is 14 amino acids. Here the CDR3 reads CASSAQEGLEPQHF. The CDR3 DNA sequence: TGTGCCAGCAGCGCCCAGGAGGGGTTGGAGCCCCAGCATTTT.

The chain has TRBV9 and TRBJ2-7; TRBD2 aligns across 8 bases. This CDR3 has 15 residues. CDR1 SGDLS and CDR2 YYNGEE come from the germline V gene. V dropped 0 bases and J dropped 6; count of bases not matched to a gene: 8. Here the CDR3 DNA reads TGTGCCAGCAGCGTAGGCCTAGCGGGCGCAACCGAGCAGTACTTC. Translating it yields CASSVGLAGATEQYF. Drawing the rest from reference TRBV9 and TRBJ2-7, the complete variable domain is DSGVTQTPKHLITATGQRVTLRCSPRSGDLSVYWYQQSLDQGLQFLIQYYNGEERAKGNILERFSAQQFPDLHSELNLSSLELGDSALYFCASSVGLAGATEQYFGPGTRLTVT.

This clone was seen once. V and J are TRBV7-9 and TRBJ2-1; 13 nucleotides line up with TRBD2. The CDR3 loop spans 15 amino acids. J was trimmed by 7 bases and V by 2 bases; bases with no gene match: 2. The V gene's germline CDR1 is SEHNR and CDR2 FQNEAQ (reference sequence). Here the CDR3 reads CASSLRLAGGNEQFF. The CDR3 DNA reads TGTGCCAGCAGCTTACGACTAGCGGGGGGAAATGAGCAGTTCTTC.

V gene TRBV7-3 combines with J gene TRBJ2-1; D unresolved. This CDR3 spans 15 amino acids. V was clipped by 1 base and J by 6 bases, with 13 bases between them. Germline V lookup: CDR1 SGHTA, CDR2 FQGTGA. DNA of the CDR3: TGTGCCAGCAGCTTAAGAGGCTCCTTCGGCAATGAGCAGTTCTTC. This sequence encodes CASSLRGSFGNEQFF. The full variable domain, its missing parts supplied by reference TRBV7-3 and TRBJ2-1, is GAGVSQTPSNKVTEKGKYVELRCDPISGHTALYWYRQSLGQGPEFLIYFQGTGAADDSGLPNDRFFAVRPEGSVSTLKIQRTERGDSAVYLCASSLRGSFGNEQFFGPGTRLTVL.

The J gene is TRBJ1-2, the V gene TRBV5-1; D possibly corresponds to TRBD1 (5 bases). This CDR3 comprises 16 residues. From germline, CDR1 is SGHRS and CDR2 YFSETQ. Trimming removed 0 bases from V and 8 bases from J, with 20 bases in between. The CDR3 sequence: CASSLEVGQGGDGYTF. The CDR3 nucleotides read TGCGCCAGCAGCTTGGAGGTCGGGCAGGGAGGTGACGGCTACACCTTC.

The CDR3 bases are TGTGCCATCAGTGAGTCGAGGCCGAATGGCTACACCTTC. This sequence encodes CAISESRPNGYTF. V and J are TRBV10-3 and TRBJ1-2; D ambiguous. The CDR3 is 13 amino acids. Trimming removed 0 bases from V and 6 bases from J, with 8 bases in between. Germline-derived CDR1 and CDR2 are ENHRY and SYGVKD.

The V gene is TRBV4-2, the J gene TRBJ1-3, with D perhaps TRBD1 (6 bases). The CDR3 spans 17 residues. Per germline, CDR1 LGHNA and CDR2 YNFKEQ. V was pared by 0 bases and J by 3 bases, with 15 bases between. The CDR3 sequence is CASSQEGPGALGNTIYF. The CDR3 DNA sequence: TGTGCCAGCAGCCAAGAAGGACCAGGGGCGCTTGGAAACACCATATATTTT.

The gene calls are TRBV7-9 and TRBJ2-2, with D tentatively TRBD1 (6 bases). In germline, CDR1 is SEHNR, CDR2 FQNEAQ (reference sequence). V lost 2 bases, J lost 4 bases, and 8 bases lay in between. The CDR3 runs 14 residues. The CDR3 loop is CASSLPRGTGELFF. In DNA, the CDR3 is TGTGCCAGCAGCTTACCCAGGGGCACCGGGGAGCTGTTTTTT.

This rearrangement joins TRBV4-1 to TRBJ1-3, with D hard to call. V lost 1 base and J 0 bases, leaving 16 bases between the germline ends. The CDR3 totals 18 residues. CDR1 MGHRA and CDR2 YSYEKL come from the germline V gene. Written as DNA, the CDR3 is TGCGCCAGCAGCCAAGCCTTCAAAACCCCCGGCTCTGGAAACACCATATATTTT. As protein: CASSQAFKTPGSGNTIYF.

V usage is TRBV10-3 and J usage is TRBJ2-5, with 14 bases fitting TRBD2. The length of the CDR3 is 15 residues. The germline gives CDR1 ENHRY, CDR2 SYGVKD. The ends lost 7 bases at V and 4 bases at J; junction bases unmatched: 5. The CDR3, as DNA: TGTGCCATCATCAACGGGACTAGCGGGGGAGAGACCCAGTACTTC. Its translation is CAIINGTSGGETQYF.

This clone has only a few counts. V gene TRBV10-3 combines with J gene TRBJ1-2; TRBD1 matches at 7 bases. The trim removed 5 bases at V and 4 bases at J, leaving 7 bases unmatched. The V gene's germline CDR1 is ENHRY and CDR2 SYGVKD. The CDR3 sequence is 14 residues long. The CDR3 DNA reads as TGTGCCATCAGTACCCTTGGACAGGCCTATGGCTACACCTTC. Translated: CAISTLGQAYGYTF.

This chain uses TRBV6-5 with TRBJ2-1; tentative D call: TRBD1 (6 bases). Trimming shortened V by 6 bases and J by 4 bases, and 10 bases separated the two germline ends. Germline values: CDR1 MNHEY, CDR2 SVGAGI. The CDR3 consists of 13 residues. CDR3 nucleotide sequence: TGTGCCAGCAGACGGACAGATTACAATGAGCAGTTCTTC. This encodes CASRRTDYNEQFF.

V is TRBV6-1 and J is TRBJ2-1, with 9 bases fitting TRBD2. This CDR3 spans 15 amino acids. With 3 bases clipped from V and 2 bases from J, the junction kept 2 bases outside the gene matches. Germline V CDR1 and CDR2: MNHNS, SASEGT. This CDR3 is CASSESSGTYNEQFF. CDR3 nucleotide sequence: TGTGCCAGCAGTGAGTCTAGCGGGACCTACAATGAGCAGTTCTTC.

The chain carries TRBV12-3 or TRBV12-4 and TRBJ2-1; TRBD2 is a possible D gene (5 bases). V dropped 7 bases and J dropped 7 bases, with 14 bases sitting between them. This CDR3 spans 13 amino acids. The CDR3: CASTAPQRNEQFF. CDR3 nucleotide sequence: TGTGCCAGCACCGCACCACAGCGGAATGAGCAGTTCTTC.

The J gene is TRBJ2-3, the V gene TRBV7-2; D is unresolved. The CDR3 runs 15 residues. V lost 5 bases and J lost 0, with 12 bases in between. The germline V gene has CDR1 SGHTA and CDR2 FQGNSA. Written as DNA, the CDR3 is TGTGCCAGCAGCCCCAGCGCTACTAGCACAGATACGCAGTATTTT. This gives the protein CASSPSATSTDTQYF.

As concerns this clone: Other DNA sequences of this sample code for an identical CDR3. J is TRBJ2-1 and V is TRBV19; D is perhaps TRBD2 (5 bases). Germline values: CDR1 LNHDA, CDR2 SQIVND (reference sequence). This CDR3 is built from 12 residues. V shed 5 bases and J shed 8 bases, with 10 bases lying between them. The CDR3 here is CASSPQRDEQFF. CDR3 coding DNA: TGTGCCAGTAGTCCCCAGAGGGATGAGCAGTTCTTC. The variable domain in full, completed from reference TRBV19 and TRBJ2-1, reads DGGITQSPKYLFRKEGQNVTLSCEQNLNHDAMYWYRQDPGQGLRLIYYSQIVNDFQKGDIAEGYSVSREKKESFPLTVTSAQKNPTAFYLCASSPQRDEQFFGPGTRLTVL.

This clone was seen a few times. This specimen includes other DNA sequences encoding the same CDR3. The chain has TRBV9 and TRBJ1-5; tentative D call: TRBD1 (5 bases). This CDR3 region has 15 residues. Trimming shortened V by 1 base and J by 6 bases, and 14 bases separated the two germline ends. Germline CDR1 SGDLS, CDR2 YYNGEE. CDR3 loop: CASSVSGGQGQPQHF. The DNA of the CDR3 is TGTGCCAGCAGCGTATCGGGGGGTCAGGGTCAGCCCCAGCATTTT. Complete variable domain (other parts from reference TRBV9 and TRBJ1-5): DSGVTQTPKHLITATGQRVTLRCSPRSGDLSVYWYQQSLDQGLQFLIQYYNGEERAKGNILERFSAQQFPDLHSELNLSSLELGDSALYFCASSVSGGQGQPQHFGDGTRLSIL.

The chain is built from TRBV6-1 and TRBJ1-2, with unresolved D. This CDR3 has 13 residues. CDR1 and CDR2 (germline): MNHNS, SASEGT. V lost 1 base to trimming and J lost 6 bases, with 9 bases between them. The CDR3 nucleotides read TGTGCCAGCAGTGAAGGAGGGAGCCATGGCTACACCTTC. Translating it yields CASSEGGSHGYTF.

The CDR3 protein is CASSFSRERSDIQYF. DNA of the CDR3: TGTGCCAGCAGCTTCAGCCGCGAGAGGAGTGACATTCAGTACTTC. This sequence joins TRBV7-8 and TRBJ2-4; D ambiguous. This CDR3 contains 15 residues. In germline, CDR1 is SGHVS, CDR2 FQNEAQ. Trimming left V 3 bases short and J 8 bases short, with 17 bases between.

The rearrangement uses TRBV29-1 and TRBJ1-1, with D perhaps matching TRBD1 (5 bases). The V end was cut by 7 bases, the J end by 6 bases, with 15 bases between. CDR1 is SQVTM, CDR2 ANQGSEA, per germline. The CDR3 is 12 residues long. CDR3 in amino acids: CSGGKGTPEAFF. The CDR3 DNA is TGCAGCGGAGGAAAGGGGACGCCTGAAGCTTTCTTT.

The chain joins TRBV19 to TRBJ1-3; 8 nucleotides align to TRBD1. CDR1 and CDR2 (germline): LNHDA, SQIVND (reference sequence). After removal of 6 bases from V and 3 bases from J, the junction contained 7 bases not matched to a gene. The CDR3 spans 15 residues. CDR3 bases: TGTGCCAGTAGACCCATTGACAGGGGTGGAAACACCATATATTTT. Amino acids: CASRPIDRGGNTIYF.